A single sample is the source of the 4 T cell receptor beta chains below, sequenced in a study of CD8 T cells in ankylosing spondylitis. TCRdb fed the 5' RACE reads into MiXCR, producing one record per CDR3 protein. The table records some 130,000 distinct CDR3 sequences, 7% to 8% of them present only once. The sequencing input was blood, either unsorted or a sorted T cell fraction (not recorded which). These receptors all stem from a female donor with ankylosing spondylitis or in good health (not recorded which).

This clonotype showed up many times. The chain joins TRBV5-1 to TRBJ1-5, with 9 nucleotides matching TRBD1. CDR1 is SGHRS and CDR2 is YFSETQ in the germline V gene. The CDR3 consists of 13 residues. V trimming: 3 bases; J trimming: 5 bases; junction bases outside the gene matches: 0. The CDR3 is CASSWTGDQPQHF. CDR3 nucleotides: TGCGCCAGCAGCTGGACAGGGGATCAGCCCCAGCATTTT.

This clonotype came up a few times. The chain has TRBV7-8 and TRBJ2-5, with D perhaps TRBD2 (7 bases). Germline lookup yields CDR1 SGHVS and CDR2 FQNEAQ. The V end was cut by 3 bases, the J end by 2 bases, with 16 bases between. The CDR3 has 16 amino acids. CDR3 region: CASSFFRGGGQETQYF. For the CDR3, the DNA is TGTGCCAGCAGCTTCTTTAGGGGGGGGGGACAAGAGACCCAGTACTTC.

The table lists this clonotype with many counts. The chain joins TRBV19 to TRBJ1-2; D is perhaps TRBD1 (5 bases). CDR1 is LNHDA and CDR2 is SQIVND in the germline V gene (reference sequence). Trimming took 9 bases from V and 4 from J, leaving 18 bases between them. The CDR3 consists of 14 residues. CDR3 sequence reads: CASRQGGEGYGYTF. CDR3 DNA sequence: TGTGCCAGCCGTCAGGGTGGAGAGGGCTATGGCTACACCTTC.

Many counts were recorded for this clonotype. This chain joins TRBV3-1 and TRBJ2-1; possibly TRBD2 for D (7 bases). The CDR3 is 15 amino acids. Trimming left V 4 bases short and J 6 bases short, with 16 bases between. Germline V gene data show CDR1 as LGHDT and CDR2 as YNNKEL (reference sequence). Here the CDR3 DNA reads TGTGCCAGCAGCCTAGGGGGGGCCCGGGGCAATGAGCAGTTCTTC. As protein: CASSLGGARGNEQFF.